A single sample is the source of the 27 T cell receptor beta chains below, sequenced in a study of CD8 T cells in Susac syndrome. An amount of RNA that ranged from roughly 0.45 to 1 ug was reverse transcribed with random hexamers. TCRdb re-derived calls from the immunoSEQ multiplex PCR reads in MiXCR, one entry per CDR3 protein. The sample has around 70,000 distinct CDR3 sequences; approximately 96% are singletons. Sequenced sample: CD8+ T cells from PBMCs. These receptors originate from a human donor with multiple sclerosis.

In the case of this clonotype: No DNA is shown, since the ends of the CDR3 on it are uncertain; the CDR3 is the one TCRdb lists. The rearrangement uses TRBV6-2 or TRBV6-3 and TRBJ2-1; TRBD1 is the table's D call and was not checked against the DNA. The CDR3 is 11 residues long, ends included. Germline V CDR1 and CDR2: MNHEY, SVGEGT. The CDR3 loop is CASVGQGAEFF.

This chain uses TRBV29-1 with TRBJ2-1; 11 bases are shared with TRBD1. The CDR3 runs to 14 residues. CDR1 and CDR2 (germline): SQVTM, ANQGSEA. Trimming at V came to 4 bases and at J to 6 bases, leaving 5 bases not matched to a gene. In DNA form, the CDR3 reads TGCAGCGTTGCCGGGACAGGGGGATTCAATGAGCAGTTCTTC. As protein: CSVAGTGGFNEQFF.

The rearrangement uses TRBV15 and TRBJ1-2; possible D gene TRBD1, 5 bases. Trimming removed 6 bases from V and 3 bases from J, with 5 bases in between. The CDR3 is 11 residues long. Looked up from germline, CDR1 is LNHNV and CDR2 is YYDKDF (reference sequence). DNA for the CDR3: TGTGCCACCAGAGGGGACTATGGCTACACCTTC. Translation: CATRGDYGYTF.

The V call is TRBV27, the J call TRBJ2-7; 7 nucleotides match TRBD1. The trim removed 2 bases at V and 6 bases at J, leaving 4 bases unmatched. Per germline, CDR1 MNHEY and CDR2 SMNVEV (reference sequence). The CDR3 extends over 13 amino acids. In nucleotides, the CDR3 is TGTGCCAGCAGTTTAGGCGGACAGGTCGAGCAGTACTTC. It translates to CASSLGGQVEQYF.

The chain recombines TRBV19 with TRBJ1-5; 7 positions match TRBD1. Germline-derived CDR1 and CDR2 are LNHDA and SQIVND (reference sequence). The CDR3 is made up of 15 amino acids. V was clipped by 1 base and J by 8 bases; unmatched bases: 8. Here the CDR3 reads CASSIGGGDQEPQHF. CDR3 DNA sequence: TGTGCCAGTAGTATAGGAGGGGGCGACCAGGAGCCCCAGCATTTT.

The J gene is TRBJ2-1, the V gene TRBV12-3 or TRBV12-4; D might be TRBD2 (5 bases). The CDR3 is 17 residues long. V lost 6 bases, J lost 8 bases, and 26 bases lay in between. DNA of the CDR3: TGTGCCAGCAGCCCACCCCAAACTAGAAGCCGCCGCGATGAGCAGTTCTTC. Protein: CASSPPQTRSRRDEQFF.

V is TRBV30 and J is TRBJ1-2; 10 bases line up with TRBD1. The CDR3 spans 13 residues. The germline gives CDR1 GTSNPN, CDR2 SVGIG (reference sequence). V shed 1 base, J shed 8 bases, and the junction held 4 bases outside the gene matches. CDR3 DNA: TGTGCCTGGAGTGCCGGGACAGGGGAAGGCTACACCTTC. This encodes CAWSAGTGEGYTF.

The rearrangement joins TRBV27 to TRBJ2-3, with 7 positions matching TRBD2. The CDR3 has 16 amino acids. V lost 8 bases and J lost 2; bases outside the gene matches: 13. Germline V lookup: CDR1 MNHEY, CDR2 SMNVEV (reference sequence). The CDR3 sequence is CASVETASGYTDTQYF. The CDR3 nucleotides read TGTGCCAGCGTTGAGACGGCTAGCGGTTACACAGATACGCAGTATTTT.

The V and J genes are TRBV27 and TRBJ2-1; TRBD2 might be the D (5 bases). Trimming removed 5 bases from V and 9 bases from J, with 11 bases in between. CDR3 length: 12 amino acids. Germline loops: CDR1 MNHEY, CDR2 SMNVEV (reference sequence). The CDR3 nucleotides are TGTGCCAGCAGTCACGGACTGGTTGAGCAGTTCTTC. It encodes CASSHGLVEQFF.

The chain has TRBV9 and TRBJ2-2; D is uncertain. Germline values: CDR1 SGDLS, CDR2 YYNGEE. This CDR3 contains 14 residues. With 1 base removed from V and 2 bases from J, the gap between germline ends came to 6 bases. CDR3 bases: TGTGCCAGCAGCGTATACACCAACACCGGGGAGCTGTTTTTT. Translating gives CASSVYTNTGELFF.

This sequence joins TRBV7-9 and TRBJ2-3; 13 nucleotides match TRBD2. The CDR3 runs to 19 residues. Germline lookup yields CDR1 SEHNR and CDR2 FQNEAQ (reference sequence). The V segment lost 5 bases and the J segment 4 bases; nucleotides outside the gene matches: 15. The CDR3 nucleotides are TGTGCCAGCAGCGCCCAACCGGGACTAGCGGGGATTTTGGCAGATACGCAGTATTTT. Residues: CASSAQPGLAGILADTQYF. The whole variable domain, filled in from reference TRBV7-9 and TRBJ2-3, reads DTGVSQNPRHKITKRGQNVTFRCDPISEHNRLYWYRQTLGQGPEFLTYFQNEAQLEKSRLLSDRFSAERPKGSFSTLEIQRTEQGDSAMYLCASSAQPGLAGILADTQYFGPGTRLTVL.

The chain employs TRBV28 and TRBJ2-7; the D is unclear. V was cut by 8 bases and J by 0 bases, with 8 bases left in between. The CDR3 loop spans 12 amino acids. CDR1 is MDHEN, CDR2 SYDVKM, per germline. This CDR3 reads CASAQSSYEQYF. CDR3 sequence (DNA): TGTGCCAGCGCACAAAGCTCCTACGAGCAGTACTTC. The full variable domain, with the rest looked up from reference TRBV28 and TRBJ2-7, is DVKVTQSSRYLVKRTGEKVFLECVQDMDHENMFWYRQDPGLGLRLIYFSYDVKMKEKGDIPEGYSVSREKKERFSLILESASTNQTSMYLCASAQSSYEQYFGPGTRLTVT.

The chain couples TRBV28 to TRBJ1-2, with 7 bases aligning to TRBD1. The J segment lost 8 bases and the V segment lost 5 bases, leaving 8 bases of the junction unmatched. Germline V lookup: CDR1 MDHEN, CDR2 SYDVKM. The CDR3 is 13 amino acids. The CDR3 region is CASSLDRAGGYTF. Written as DNA, the CDR3 is TGTGCCAGCAGTCTAGACAGGGCCGGCGGCTACACCTTC.

Of note for this clonotype: The junction and the germline gene differ at one end; a read error may be behind it. The rearrangement joins TRBV27 to TRBJ2-7; D is uncertain. Germline V gene data show CDR1 as MNHEY and CDR2 as SMNVEV (reference sequence). This CDR3 contains 13 residues. The CDR3 DNA follows: TGTGCCAGCAGTCTATCCCGTCACTACGAGCAGTACTTC. It yields the protein CASSLSRHYEQYF.

Only one count was recorded for this clonotype. This chain uses TRBV12-5 with TRBJ1-1; D is unresolved. In germline, CDR1 is LGHNT, CDR2 FRNRAP. CDR3 size: 14 residues. Trimming left V 7 bases short and J 0 bases short, with 12 bases between. CDR3: CASALQPMNTEAFF. The CDR3 coding sequence is TGTGCTAGTGCCCTACAGCCCATGAACACTGAAGCTTTCTTT. Filled out from reference TRBV12-5 and TRBJ1-1, the complete variable domain reads DARVTQTPRHKVTEMGQEVTMRCQPILGHNTVFWYRQTMMQGLELLAYFRNRAPLDDSGMPKDRFSAEMPDATLATLKIQPSEPRDSAVYFCASALQPMNTEAFFGQGTRLTVV.

The DNA of the CDR3 is TGCAGCGCTTCCCAGGGACCCAACAATGAGCAGTTCTTC. Translated, it gives CSASQGPNNEQFF. The chain has TRBV20-1 and TRBJ2-1; D possibly uses TRBD1 or TRBD2 (5 bases each). CDR1 is DFQATT and CDR2 is SNEGSKA in the germline V gene (reference sequence). The CDR3 runs to 13 residues.

The chain couples TRBV5-1 to TRBJ2-7; possible D gene TRBD2, 5 bases. Germline assignment: CDR1 SGHRS and CDR2 YFSETQ. The CDR3 has 14 amino acids. Trimming removed 3 bases from V and 0 bases from J, with 10 bases in between. CDR3 coding DNA: TGCGCCAGCAGCTCCCCCGGGAACTCCTACGAGCAGTACTTC. Its protein product is CASSSPGNSYEQYF.

The chain carries TRBV6-6 and TRBJ1-2; TRBD1 aligns across 8 bases. Germline-derived CDR1 and CDR2 are MNHNY and SVGAGI (reference sequence). This CDR3 is 14 amino acids long. With 4 bases clipped from V and 8 bases from J, the junction kept 9 bases outside the gene matches. The CDR3 here is CASSLPQGAEGYTF. DNA of the CDR3: TGTGCCAGCAGTTTACCTCAGGGGGCCGAAGGCTACACCTTC.

V usage is TRBV6-4 and J usage is TRBJ2-3; 8 bases align to TRBD2. CDR3 length equals 16 residues. J gave up 0 bases and V 5 bases, and 7 bases lay outside the gene matches. The V gene's germline CDR1 is MRHNA and CDR2 SNTAGT. The CDR3 reads CASSSSGGPSTDTQYF. The CDR3, as DNA: TGTGCCAGCAGTAGCAGCGGGGGCCCTAGCACAGATACGCAGTATTTT.

The chain joins TRBV9 to TRBJ2-3, with no clear D. CDR1 and CDR2 from the germline V gene are SGDLS and YYNGEE. V was cut by 8 bases and J by 0 bases, with 16 bases left in between. The CDR3 totals 15 residues. CDR3 region: CASAKAQQSTDTQYF. DNA for the CDR3: TGTGCCAGTGCTAAGGCCCAGCAGAGCACAGATACGCAGTATTTT.

CDR3 bases: TGTGCCAGCAGTTTGGACAGCTACAATCAGCCCCAGCATTTT. Translated, it gives CASSLDSYNQPQHF. The V and J genes are TRBV28 and TRBJ1-5, with D possibly being TRBD1 (6 bases). Germline V gene sequence: CDR1 MDHEN, CDR2 SYDVKM. The CDR3 is made up of 14 amino acids. Trimming took off 3 bases at V and 3 bases at J, with 9 bases between the two ends.

The V and J genes are TRBV6-2 or TRBV6-3 and TRBJ1-2, with D perhaps matching TRBD1 (5 bases). The CDR3 extends over 12 amino acids. Trimming removed 7 bases from V and 2 bases from J, with 8 bases in between. CDR1 is MNHEY, CDR2 SVGEGT, per germline. CDR3 region: CASTGRNYGYTF. Written as DNA, the CDR3 is TGTGCCAGCACGGGACGGAACTATGGCTACACCTTC.

The chain carries TRBV5-4 and TRBJ1-2; D gene uncertain. Germline CDR1 is SGHNT and CDR2 is YYREEE (reference sequence). The CDR3 spans 11 residues. The V gene lost 4 bases and the J gene lost 6 bases, with 7 bases spanning the gap. CDR3: CASSHDDGYTF. The CDR3 DNA sequence: TGTGCCAGCAGCCACGACGATGGCTACACCTTC.

V and J are TRBV5-1 and TRBJ2-7; D gene uncertain. The V gene's germline CDR1 is SGHRS and CDR2 YFSETQ. V gave up 2 bases and J gave up 1 base, with 7 bases separating them. This CDR3 is built from 13 residues. The CDR3 sequence: CASSFTESYEQYF. Written as DNA, the CDR3 is TGCGCCAGCAGCTTTACCGAATCCTACGAGCAGTACTTC.

V gene TRBV7-3 combines with J gene TRBJ2-3; D perhaps matches TRBD2 (5 bases). Per germline, CDR1 SGHTA and CDR2 FQGTGA. V dropped 5 bases and J dropped 2 bases, with 14 bases sitting between them. The CDR3 runs to 15 residues. The CDR3: CASSPRTAFTDTQYF. In DNA form, the CDR3 reads TGTGCCAGCAGCCCCAGGACTGCGTTCACAGATACGCAGTATTTT.

The rearrangement links TRBV29-1 to TRBJ1-5; D not certain. CDR1 and CDR2 from the germline V gene are SQVTM and ANQGSEA. V lost 1 base and J 6 bases, leaving 10 bases between the germline ends. The CDR3 contains 13 residues. The CDR3 coding sequence is TGCAGCGTTGAAGGGGAGTGGGGTCAGCCCCAGCATTTT. Translating it yields CSVEGEWGQPQHF.

The V and J genes are TRBV20-1 and TRBJ2-3; D is perhaps TRBD2 (5 bases). Trimming removed 6 bases from V and 0 bases from J, with 16 bases in between. Germline V CDR1 and CDR2: DFQATT, SNEGSKA (reference sequence). The CDR3 length is 15 residues. Here the CDR3 reads CSAPDWRSSTDTQYF. The CDR3 DNA reads TGCAGTGCCCCGGACTGGCGATCTAGCACAGATACGCAGTATTTT.